A selection of T cell receptor beta chains follows, all from one sample in a study of cytomegalovirus exposure and HLA in healthy donors. Data came from immunoSEQ multiplex PCR; TCRdb stores just in-frame clones and leaves some out. The sample lists 97,000 or so clones, about 74% seen once, with around a tenth in the top ten. Sequenced material: PBMCs. Receptors originate from a male donor in good health and CMV-seropositive. The CDR3 runs from the conserved cysteine through the conserved F or W. Each record gives: CDR3 protein, CDR3 DNA, V gene, D gene, clone size, J gene. The D gene is left open where the match is weak. Rows may omit the clone size; those that give it use once, few, many or a size class.

CDR3 protein: CASSPFAGGGNEQFF; CDR3 DNA: TGTGCCAGCAGTCCCTTTGCGGGAGGGGGCAATGAGCAGTTCTTC; V gene: TRBV6-1; D gene: TRBD2; clone size: .; J gene: TRBJ2-1
CDR3 protein: CASSQNRGRGTEAFF; CDR3 DNA: TGTGCCAGCAGCCAAAACAGGGGGAGAGGTACTGAAGCTTTCTTT; V gene: TRBV9; D gene: TRBD1; clone size: .; J gene: TRBJ1-1
CDR3 protein: CASGAGGSQETQYF; CDR3 DNA: TGTGCCAGCGGTGCAGGGGGTTCCCAAGAGACCCAGTACTTC; V gene: TRBV28; D gene: TRBD1; clone size: .; J gene: TRBJ2-5
CDR3 protein: CATSTSTGGHTF; CDR3 DNA: TGTGCCACCAGCACCTCGACGGGGGGGCACACCTTC; V gene: TRBV15; D gene: .; clone size: .; J gene: TRBJ1-2
CDR3 protein: CASSPTGFDQPQHF; CDR3 DNA: TGTGCCAGCAGTCCAACAGGGTTCGACCAGCCCCAGCATTTT; V gene: TRBV6-1; D gene: .; clone size: .; J gene: TRBJ1-5
CDR3 protein: CASSGTGMGNQPQHF; CDR3 DNA: TGTGCTAGCAGCGGTACAGGGATGGGCAATCAGCCCCAGCATTTT; V gene: TRBV27; D gene: .; clone size: .; J gene: TRBJ1-5
CDR3 protein: CASSRLAGAGEQYF; CDR3 DNA: TGTGCCAGCAGTCGACTAGCGGGAGCGGGGGAGCAGTACTTC; V gene: TRBV6-5; D gene: TRBD2; clone size: .; J gene: TRBJ2-7
CDR3 protein: CAISANDRAPYGYTF; CDR3 DNA: TGTGCCATCAGCGCTAACGACAGGGCACCCTATGGCTACACCTTC; V gene: TRBV10-3; D gene: TRBD1; clone size: .; J gene: TRBJ1-2
CDR3 protein: CASRRTSGPNEQFF; CDR3 DNA: TGTGCCAGCAGACGGACTAGCGGACCCAATGAGCAGTTCTTC; V gene: TRBV6-6; D gene: TRBD2; clone size: .; J gene: TRBJ2-1
CDR3 protein: CASSLPGRASPQYF; CDR3 DNA: TGTGCCAGCAGTTTGCCCGGGAGGGCCTCGCCCCAGTACTTC; V gene: TRBV28; D gene: TRBD2; clone size: .; J gene: TRBJ2-5
CDR3 protein: CASSQEPTYSGNTIYF; CDR3 DNA: TGTGCCAGCAGCCAAGAGCCGACATACTCTGGAAACACCATATATTTT; V gene: TRBV4-2; D gene: .; clone size: .; J gene: TRBJ1-3
CDR3 protein: CASTVQAGWDEQFF; CDR3 DNA: TGTGCCAGCACCGTGCAGGCAGGGTGGGATGAGCAGTTCTTC; V gene: TRBV6-1; D gene: .; clone size: .; J gene: TRBJ2-1
CDR3 protein: CATSRDPSAYEQYF; CDR3 DNA: TGTGCCACCAGCAGAGATCCCTCGGCCTACGAGCAGTACTTC; V gene: TRBV15; D gene: .; clone size: .; J gene: TRBJ2-7
CDR3 protein: CASSNPGQSSGANVLTF; CDR3 DNA: TGTGCCAGCAGTAACCCGGGACAGAGCTCTGGGGCCAACGTCCTGACTTTC; V gene: TRBV28; D gene: TRBD1; clone size: once; J gene: TRBJ2-6
CDR3 protein: CASSDQSNQPQHF; CDR3 DNA: TGTGCCAGCAGTGACCAAAGCAATCAGCCCCAGCATTTT; V gene: TRBV6-1; D gene: .; clone size: .; J gene: TRBJ1-5
CDR3 protein: CSSSRDSYEQYF; CDR3 DNA: TGTTCCAGCAGCCGAGATTCCTACGAGCAGTACTTC; V gene: TRBV7-9; D gene: .; clone size: .; J gene: TRBJ2-7
CDR3 protein: CASSRGGRGTEAFF; CDR3 DNA: TGTGCCAGCAGTCGGGGGGGGCGCGGAACTGAAGCTTTCTTT; V gene: TRBV28; D gene: .; clone size: .; J gene: TRBJ1-1
CDR3 protein: CASSPISGRIGERETQYF; CDR3 DNA: TGTGCCAGCAGCCCCATTAGCGGGAGAATAGGGGAGAGAGAGACCCAGTACTTC; V gene: TRBV5-6; D gene: TRBD2; clone size: .; J gene: TRBJ2-5
CDR3 protein: CASSPLGLAGGGWADTQYF; CDR3 DNA: TGCGCCAGCAGCCCACTAGGACTAGCGGGAGGTGGTTGGGCAGATACGCAGTATTTT; V gene: TRBV5-1; D gene: TRBD2; clone size: .; J gene: TRBJ2-3
CDR3 protein: CASSSAPTSGVSYEQYF; CDR3 DNA: TGCGCCAGCAGCTCCGCTCCTACTAGCGGGGTTTCCTACGAGCAGTACTTC; V gene: TRBV5-1; D gene: TRBD2; clone size: .; J gene: TRBJ2-7
CDR3 protein: CASSLAAAQETQYF; CDR3 DNA: TGTGCCAGCAGTTTAGCGGCAGCCCAAGAGACCCAGTACTTC; V gene: TRBV28; D gene: .; clone size: .; J gene: TRBJ2-5
CDR3 protein: CATSRDPPDRGLHSPLHF; CDR3 DNA: TGTGCCACCAGCAGAGATCCCCCCGACAGGGGGCTGCATTCACCCCTCCACTTT; V gene: TRBV15; D gene: TRBD1; clone size: few; J gene: TRBJ1-6